Following are 8 T cell receptor beta chains from one sample sequenced in a study of molecular identifiers for immune sequencing clone quantification. TCRdb reprocessed the PCR reads with MiXCR, giving one entry per CDR3 protein. There are some 100,000 distinct CDR3 sequences in the sample; over 30% occur only once, and around 4.2% lies in the top ten. Sequencing was done on a sample of naive CD8+ T cells from blood, with Jurkat cell RNA spiked in. Subset reported: FACS-sorted CD8+CD4-CCR7+CD45RA+ naive T cells. These receptors originate from a human donor in good health. Some libraries in this study had Jurkat cell RNA spiked in.

On this clonotype itself: At one end, the junction sequence differs from germline, possibly due to a read error. The chain links TRBV9 to TRBJ2-2, with TRBD2 as a possible D gene (5 bases). The CDR3 covers 16 residues. Germline V gene lookup returns CDR1 SGDLS and CDR2 YYNGEE. CDR3 bases: TGTGCCAGCAGCCCACGATCACAAGGAGTGGCCGGGGAGCGGTTTTTT. Its translation: CASSPRSQGVAGERFF.

In its sample, this clonotype was seen a few times. The gene calls are TRBV4-1 and TRBJ2-1; D is possibly TRBD1 or TRBD2 (5 bases each). CDR3 size: 12 residues. Looked up from germline, CDR1 is MGHRA and CDR2 is YSYEKL. V was trimmed by 5 bases and J by 8 bases, leaving 10 bases between them. In DNA form, the CDR3 reads TGCGCCAGCAGCAAGAGGGGCGATGAGCAGTTCTTC. As protein: CASSKRGDEQFF.

This clonotype was counted a few times. The gene calls are TRBV28 and TRBJ2-2, with TRBD1 identical over 8 bases. The trim removed 3 bases at V and 4 bases at J, leaving 4 bases unmatched. The CDR3 consists of 15 residues. In germline, CDR1 is MDHEN, CDR2 SYDVKM. The CDR3 nucleotides read TGTGCCAGCAGTTTGGACAGGGCCTTCACCGGGGAGCTGTTTTTT. This encodes CASSLDRAFTGELFF. Full variable domain (missing parts from reference TRBV28 and TRBJ2-2): DVKVTQSSRYLVKRTGEKVFLECVQDMDHENMFWYRQDPGLGLRLIYFSYDVKMKEKGDIPEGYSVSREKKERFSLILESASTNQTSMYLCASSLDRAFTGELFFGEGSRLTVL.

This clonotype showed up many times. The rearrangement links TRBV3-1 to TRBJ2-1, with 9 bases lining up with TRBD2. The CDR3 loop spans 15 amino acids. Germline loops: CDR1 LGHDT, CDR2 YNNKEL (reference sequence). V was pared by 1 base and J by 10 bases, with 8 bases of the junction left unmatched. CDR3 DNA sequence: TGTGCCAGCAGCCAAGCTCAATTAGCGGGAGCCGAGCAGTTCTTC. It specifies CASSQAQLAGAEQFF.

This clonotype was observed many times. CDR3 sequence (DNA): TGCGCCAGCAGCCAAGACGCAGGGACCTACGAGCAGTACTTC. It encodes CASSQDAGTYEQYF. This chain links TRBV4-1 with TRBJ2-7; weak D call: TRBD1 (5 bases). Germline V CDR1 and CDR2: MGHRA, YSYEKL. Trimming took off 0 bases at V and 2 bases at J, with 8 bases between the two ends. CDR3 length: 14 amino acids.

This clonotype has more than one count but fewer than ten. The chain's CDR3 is CASANSPYVAGGTYEQYF. The CDR3 DNA reads as TGTGCCAGCGCTAACTCTCCCTATGTAGCGGGAGGGACCTACGAGCAGTACTTC. The chain couples TRBV12-3 or TRBV12-4 to TRBJ2-7, with TRBD2 identical over 11 bases. The CDR3 has 18 residues. J gave up 2 bases and V 8 bases, and 17 bases lay outside the gene matches.

This clonotype came up a few times. The rearrangement uses TRBV5-4 and TRBJ2-3, with D perhaps matching TRBD1 (6 bases). CDR1 is SGHNT and CDR2 is YYREEE in the germline V gene (reference sequence). The V gene lost 6 bases and the J gene lost 4 bases, with 24 bases spanning the gap. This CDR3 spans 17 amino acids. The CDR3 region is CASTGHKGGFSADTQYF. In DNA form, the CDR3 reads TGTGCCAGCACCGGACACAAAGGGGGTTTCAGTGCAGATACGCAGTATTTT. The variable domain in full, with the rest retrieved from reference TRBV5-4 and TRBJ2-3, is ETGVTQSPTHLIKTRGQQVTLRCSSQSGHNTVSWYQQALGQGPQFIFQYYREEENGRGNFPPRFSGLQFPNYSSELNVNALELDDSALYLCASTGHKGGFSADTQYFGPGTRLTVL.

This clonotype came up a few times. The chain uses TRBV7-8 and TRBJ2-1, with D possibly being TRBD2 (5 bases). Trimming shortened V by 2 bases and J by 13 bases, and 21 bases separated the two germline ends. There are 15 residues in the CDR3. Germline V gene sequence: CDR1 SGHVS, CDR2 FQNEAQ. CDR3 region: CASSLYGRANNGQFF. The CDR3 DNA reads as TGTGCCAGCAGCTTATATGGGCGGGCCAACAATGGTCAGTTCTTC.